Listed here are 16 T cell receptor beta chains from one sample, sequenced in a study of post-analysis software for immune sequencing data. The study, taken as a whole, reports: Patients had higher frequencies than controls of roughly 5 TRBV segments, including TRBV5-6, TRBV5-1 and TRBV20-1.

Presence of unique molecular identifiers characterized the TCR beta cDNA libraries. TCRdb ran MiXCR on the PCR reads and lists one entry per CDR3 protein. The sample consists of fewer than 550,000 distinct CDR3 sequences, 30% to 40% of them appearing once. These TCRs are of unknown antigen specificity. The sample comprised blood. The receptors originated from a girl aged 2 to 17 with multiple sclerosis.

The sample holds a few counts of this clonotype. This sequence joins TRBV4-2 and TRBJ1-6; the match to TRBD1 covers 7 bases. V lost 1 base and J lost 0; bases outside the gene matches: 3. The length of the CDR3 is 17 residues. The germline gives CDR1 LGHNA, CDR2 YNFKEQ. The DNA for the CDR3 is TGTGCCAGCAGCCAAGCTAACAGGGGCTCCTATAATTCACCCCTCCACTTT. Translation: CASSQANRGSYNSPLHF.

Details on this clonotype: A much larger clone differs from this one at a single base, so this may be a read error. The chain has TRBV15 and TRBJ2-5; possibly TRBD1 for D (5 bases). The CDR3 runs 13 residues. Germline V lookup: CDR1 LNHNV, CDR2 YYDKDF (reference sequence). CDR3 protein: CTTSRADVETQYF. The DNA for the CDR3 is TGTACCACCAGCAGGGCCGATGTAGAGACCCAGTACTTC.

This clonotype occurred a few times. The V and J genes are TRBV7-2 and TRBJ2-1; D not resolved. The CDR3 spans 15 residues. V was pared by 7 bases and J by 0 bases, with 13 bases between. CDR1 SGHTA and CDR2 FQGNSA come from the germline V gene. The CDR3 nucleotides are TGTGCCAGCATCGTTGGGTCCCTCTCCTACAATGAGCAGTTCTTC. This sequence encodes CASIVGSLSYNEQFF.

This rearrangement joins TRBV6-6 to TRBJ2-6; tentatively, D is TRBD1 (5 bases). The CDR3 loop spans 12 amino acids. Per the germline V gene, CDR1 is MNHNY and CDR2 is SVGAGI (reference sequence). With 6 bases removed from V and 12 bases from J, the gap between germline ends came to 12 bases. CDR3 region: CASSSQTVVLTF. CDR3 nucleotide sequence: TGTGCCAGCAGCTCCCAGACAGTCGTCCTGACTTTC.

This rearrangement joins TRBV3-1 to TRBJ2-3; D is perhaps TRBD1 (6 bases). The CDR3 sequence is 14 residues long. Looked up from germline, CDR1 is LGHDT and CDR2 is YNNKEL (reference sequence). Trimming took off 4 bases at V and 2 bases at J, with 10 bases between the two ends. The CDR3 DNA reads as TGTGCCAGCAGCCCCCGGGACACCACAGATACGCAGTATTTT. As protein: CASSPRDTTDTQYF.

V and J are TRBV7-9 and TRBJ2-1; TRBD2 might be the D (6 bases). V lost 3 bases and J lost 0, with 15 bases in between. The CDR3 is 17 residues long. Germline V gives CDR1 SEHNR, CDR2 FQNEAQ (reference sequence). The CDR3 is CASSLPGAGSSYNEQFF. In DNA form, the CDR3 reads TGTGCCAGCAGCTTGCCGGGAGCCGGTAGCTCCTACAATGAGCAGTTCTTC.

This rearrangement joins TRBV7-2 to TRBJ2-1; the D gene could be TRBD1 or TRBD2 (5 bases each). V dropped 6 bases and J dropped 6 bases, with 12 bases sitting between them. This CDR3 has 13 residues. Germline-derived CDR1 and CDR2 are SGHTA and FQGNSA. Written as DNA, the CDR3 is TGTGCCAGCAGTAGAGGGGTGGGCAATGAGCAGTTCTTC. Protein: CASSRGVGNEQFF.

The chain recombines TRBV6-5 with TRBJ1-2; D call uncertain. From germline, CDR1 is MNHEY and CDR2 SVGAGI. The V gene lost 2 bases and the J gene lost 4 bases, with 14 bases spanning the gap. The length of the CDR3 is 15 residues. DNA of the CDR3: TGTGCCAGCAGTTACAGTCTCAGCTCGGCCTATGGCTACACCTTC. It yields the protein CASSYSLSSAYGYTF.

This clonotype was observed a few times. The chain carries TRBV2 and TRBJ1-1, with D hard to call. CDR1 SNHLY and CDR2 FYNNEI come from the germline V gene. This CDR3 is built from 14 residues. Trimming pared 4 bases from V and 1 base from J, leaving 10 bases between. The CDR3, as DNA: TGTGCCAGCAGTGTATACCAACAGAACACTGAAGCTTTCTTT. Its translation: CASSVYQQNTEAFF.

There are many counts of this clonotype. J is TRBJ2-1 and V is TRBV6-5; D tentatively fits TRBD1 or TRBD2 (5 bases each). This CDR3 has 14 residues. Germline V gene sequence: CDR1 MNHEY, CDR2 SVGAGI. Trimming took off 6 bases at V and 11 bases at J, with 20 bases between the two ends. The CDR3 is CASRPSGYGAKQFF. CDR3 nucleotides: TGTGCCAGCAGGCCATCCGGTTACGGGGCCAAGCAGTTCTTC.

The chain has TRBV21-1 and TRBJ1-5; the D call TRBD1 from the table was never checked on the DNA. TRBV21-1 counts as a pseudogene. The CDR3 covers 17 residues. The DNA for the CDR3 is TGTGCCAGCATCACCCGACAGGGGGCCCCCTACAATCAGCCCCAGCATTTT. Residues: CASITRQGAPYNQPQHF.

As DNA, the CDR3 is TGTGCCAGCTCACCCTATAGTGGGGCCTACGAGCAGTACTTC. It encodes CASSPYSGAYEQYF. The chain couples TRBV18 to TRBJ2-7; D unclear. This CDR3 region has 14 residues. V was trimmed by 3 bases and J by 2 bases, leaving 11 bases between them. Germline V lookup: CDR1 KGHSH, CDR2 LQKENI.

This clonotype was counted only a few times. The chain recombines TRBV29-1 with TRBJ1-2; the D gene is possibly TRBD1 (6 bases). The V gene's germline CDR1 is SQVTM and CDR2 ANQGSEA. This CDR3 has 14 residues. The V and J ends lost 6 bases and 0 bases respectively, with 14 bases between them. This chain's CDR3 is CSVGGHRTNYGYTF. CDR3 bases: TGCAGCGTGGGGGGACACCGGACTAACTATGGCTACACCTTC.

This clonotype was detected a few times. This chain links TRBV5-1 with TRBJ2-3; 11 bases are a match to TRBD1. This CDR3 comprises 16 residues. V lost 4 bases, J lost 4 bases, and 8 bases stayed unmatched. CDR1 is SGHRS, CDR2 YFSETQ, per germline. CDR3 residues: CASSGRDRGSPDTQYF. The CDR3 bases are TGCGCCAGCAGCGGCCGGGACAGGGGGTCCCCAGATACGCAGTATTTT.

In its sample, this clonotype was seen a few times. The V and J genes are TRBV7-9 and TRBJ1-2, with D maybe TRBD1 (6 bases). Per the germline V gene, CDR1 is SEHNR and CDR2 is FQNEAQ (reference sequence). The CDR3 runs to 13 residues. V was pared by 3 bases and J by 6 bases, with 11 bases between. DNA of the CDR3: TGTGCCAGCAGCTTGGGGTCAGGGGATGGCTACACCTTC. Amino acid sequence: CASSLGSGDGYTF.

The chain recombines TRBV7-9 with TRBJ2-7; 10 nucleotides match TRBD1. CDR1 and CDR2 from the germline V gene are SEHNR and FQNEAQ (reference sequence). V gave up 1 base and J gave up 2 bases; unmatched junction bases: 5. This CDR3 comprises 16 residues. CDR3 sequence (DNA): TGTGCCAGCAGCTTAGATACGGGACAGGGGACCTACGAGCAGTACTTC. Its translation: CASSLDTGQGTYEQYF.